The 10 T cell receptor beta chains below were found in one sample sequenced in a study of blood T cell repertoires in COVID-19. Sequenced by immunoSEQ multiplex PCR; TCRdb stores in-frame clones only, minus some. The sample yields some 350,000 clones, more than 75% seen once. Material: PBMCs or T cells enriched from blood (not recorded which). Receptor source: a young woman who had recovered from COVID-19.

The rearrangement uses TRBV18 and TRBJ1-5; no reliable D call. The CDR3 covers 15 residues. CDR1 is KGHSH and CDR2 is LQKENI in the germline V gene. Trimming shortened V by 6 bases and J by 11 bases, and 23 bases separated the two germline ends. Written as DNA, the CDR3 is TGTGCCAGCTCTCAAATTGGACGTCCGTCGGGGTCCCAGCATTTT. Translated: CASSQIGRPSGSQHF.

The chain combines TRBV5-1 with TRBJ1-4, with 7 bases identical to TRBD1. Germline V gives CDR1 SGHRS, CDR2 YFSETQ. With V trimmed by 4 bases and J by 4 bases, 7 bases remained unmatched. The CDR3 length is 15 residues. Here the CDR3 reads CASSDPGQLNEKLFF. DNA of the CDR3: TGCGCCAGCAGCGATCCGGGACAGCTTAATGAAAAACTGTTTTTT.

The J gene is TRBJ2-1, the V gene TRBV2; 11 bases align to TRBD1. The CDR3 is made up of 17 amino acids. J gave up 8 bases and V 2 bases, and 11 bases lay outside the gene matches. Germline assignment: CDR1 SNHLY and CDR2 FYNNEI. The CDR3 reads CASSESPGDRGVDEQFF. The CDR3 bases are TGTGCCAGCAGTGAATCTCCAGGGGACAGGGGGGTGGATGAGCAGTTCTTC.

The chain combines TRBV10-3 with TRBJ2-7, with D maybe TRBD1 (5 bases). Germline lookup yields CDR1 ENHRY and CDR2 SYGVKD. Trimming took off 1 base at V and 3 bases at J, with 7 bases between the two ends. The CDR3 sequence is 13 residues long. The CDR3 protein is CAISEWQGYEQYF. CDR3 in DNA: TGTGCCATCAGTGAGTGGCAGGGCTACGAGCAGTACTTC.

V is TRBV5-4 and J is TRBJ2-7; 8 bases are a match to TRBD2. CDR3 size: 14 residues. The V and J ends lost 1 base and 3 bases, in that order; junction bases with no gene match: 3. Germline V gives CDR1 SGHNT, CDR2 YYREEE (reference sequence). This CDR3 is CASSLTSGDYEQYF. The CDR3 coding sequence is TGTGCCAGCAGCTTGACTAGCGGAGACTACGAGCAGTACTTC.

The chain is built from TRBV11-3 and TRBJ2-7, with TRBD1 identical over 8 bases. V lost 0 bases, J lost 5 bases, and 6 bases stayed unmatched. Germline CDR1 reads SGHNT; CDR2 reads YENEEA. The CDR3 extends over 15 amino acids. CDR3 in amino acids: CASSLDPGGKNEQYF. The CDR3 nucleotides read TGTGCCAGCAGCTTAGACCCAGGGGGCAAAAACGAGCAGTACTTC.

The chain joins TRBV30 to TRBJ1-1, with D uncertain. Germline loops: CDR1 GTSNPN, CDR2 SVGIG (reference sequence). V lost 3 bases and J 4 bases, leaving 12 bases between the germline ends. The CDR3 is 13 amino acids. CDR3 amino acids: CAWSVDIGTEAFF. CDR3 DNA: TGTGCCTGGAGCGTCGACATCGGCACTGAAGCTTTCTTT. Full variable domain (rest looked up from reference TRBV30 and TRBJ1-1): SQTIHQWPATLVQPVGSPLSLECTVEGTSNPNLYWYRQAAGRGLQLLFYSVGIGQISSEVPQNLSASRPQDRQFILSSKKLLLSDSGFYLCAWSVDIGTEAFFGQGTRLTVV.

The chain employs TRBV5-6 and TRBJ2-1; TRBD2 might be the D (5 bases). Germline lookup yields CDR1 SGHDT and CDR2 YYEEEE. This CDR3 contains 18 residues. The V gene lost 1 base and the J gene lost 10 bases, with 27 bases spanning the gap. The DNA for the CDR3 is TGTGCCAGCAGCTTGTTGGACCGAGGGCCGGAGACTACTATGGAGCAGTTCTTC. Its translation: CASSLLDRGPETTMEQFF.

The chain employs TRBV7-6 and TRBJ2-1; D is perhaps TRBD2 (6 bases). Trimming removed 2 bases at V and 2 bases at J, with 13 bases between. This CDR3 has 16 residues. The V gene's germline CDR1 is SGHVS and CDR2 FNYEAQ. The CDR3 loop is CASSLLSASAYNEQFF. The CDR3, as DNA: TGTGCCAGCAGCTTACTTTCGGCTAGCGCCTACAATGAGCAGTTCTTC.

This clone was detected once. CDR3 sequence: CASSLAGSQETQYF. The DNA for the CDR3 is TGTGCCAGCAGCTTGGCTGGGAGCCAAGAGACCCAGTACTTC. The chain uses TRBV5-4 and TRBJ2-5; D might be TRBD2 (5 bases). V shed 0 bases and J shed 1 base, with 7 bases lying between them. The germline V gene encodes CDR1 SGHNT and CDR2 YYREEE (reference sequence). The CDR3 has 14 amino acids.